This T cell receptor (beta chain) was identified in a study of shared clonotypes between healthy human individuals. Study as a whole: CD8 memory received one plate per donor, CD8 naive two, CD4 memory three and CD4 naive three. General observations from the study: Estimated richness values were generally larger in naive subsets than in memory subsets.

Only in-frame clones appear in the TCRdb table, and some are missing; sequencing was by immunoSEQ multiplex PCR. The repertoire has 950,000 to 1,100,000 clones, more than 60% of them found once; the top ten carry nearly 1.5%. Trimming left V 3 bases short and J 8 bases short, with 13 bases between. CDR3 length: 14 residues. CDR1 and CDR2 from the germline V gene are MGHRA and YSYEKL. Participating donors were healthy, HIV-negative adults free of recent acute infections or vaccinations. As regards this clone: Its specificity is unknown.

The sequenced sample was memory CD4+ T cells sorted from blood. Described subset: CD45RA-negative fraction. The receptor was isolated from a man in his late teens or twenties in good health. The gene calls are TRBV4-1 and TRBJ1-4; D may be TRBD1 (5 bases). This CDR3 is CASSQTGALEKLFF. As DNA, the CDR3 is TGCGCCAGCAGCCAGACCGGGGCGTTGGAAAAACTGTTTTTT.